This entry lists 8 T cell receptor beta chains sequenced from one sample in a study of cytomegalovirus exposure and HLA in healthy donors. Libraries were prepared by immunoSEQ multiplex PCR; TCRdb keeps only in-frame clonotypes and omits some of them. The sample carries about 140,000 clones, about nine tenths recorded once. Sequencing was performed on PBMCs. These receptors all come from a man aged 18 to 29 in good health and CMV-seronegative.

In DNA, the CDR3 is TGTGCCATCAGCCATAGGGACATATCCTATGGCTACACCTTC. It is translated as CAISHRDISYGYTF. V gene TRBV10-3 combines with J gene TRBJ1-2; D may be TRBD1 (6 bases). The CDR3 extends over 14 amino acids. The V gene's germline CDR1 is ENHRY and CDR2 SYGVKD. The ends were cut back, 6 bases at V and 4 bases at J, with 15 bases in the middle.

This chain uses TRBV27 with TRBJ2-7, with 8 bases aligning to TRBD1. The CDR3 is made up of 14 amino acids. Per germline, CDR1 MNHEY and CDR2 SMNVEV (reference sequence). The V segment lost 5 bases and the J segment 3 bases; nucleotides outside the gene matches: 6. CDR3 protein: CASSHDRGHYEQYF. For the CDR3, the DNA is TGTGCCAGCAGTCACGACAGGGGCCACTACGAGCAGTACTTC.

This sequence joins TRBV10-1 and TRBJ2-7; 11 positions match TRBD1. With V trimmed by 1 base and J by 5 bases, 1 base remained unmatched. The length of the CDR3 is 14 residues. Germline V lookup: CDR1 WNHNN, CDR2 SYGVQD (reference sequence). CDR3 sequence reads: CASSEWTGGDEQYF. The CDR3 nucleotides are TGCGCCAGCAGTGAGTGGACAGGGGGCGACGAGCAGTACTTC.

This chain uses TRBV5-4 with TRBJ2-7, with 8 bases lining up with TRBD2. CDR1 is SGHNT and CDR2 is YYREEE in the germline V gene (reference sequence). Losses at the gene ends were 2 bases for V and 5 bases for J; bases not matched to a gene: 6. This CDR3 has 14 residues. CDR3 in DNA: TGTGCCAGCAGCTTCAGGGCGGGAGGAAACGAGCAGTACTTC. This sequence encodes CASSFRAGGNEQYF.

The V and J genes are TRBV7-8 and TRBJ2-7; 11 nucleotides match TRBD2. Trimming removed 5 bases from V and 3 bases from J; junction bases left unmatched: 6. CDR1 SGHVS and CDR2 FQNEAQ come from the germline V gene. CDR3 size: 15 residues. DNA for the CDR3: TGTGCCAGCAGCCCAGGGGGGACTAGCGGCTACGAGCAGTACTTC. Amino acid sequence: CASSPGGTSGYEQYF.

This chain connects TRBV5-4 to TRBJ2-1; no firm D call. The germline CDR1 and CDR2 sequences are SGHNT and YYREEE (reference sequence). Trimming stripped 0 bases from V and 5 bases from J, with 12 bases between. The CDR3 contains 15 residues. In nucleotides, the CDR3 is TGTGCCAGCAGCTTGGCCGAGGCAGTCAACAATGAGCAGTTCTTC. It codes for CASSLAEAVNNEQFF.

The chain links TRBV11-2 to TRBJ2-2; 9 nucleotides match TRBD2. Trimming removed 3 bases from V and 6 bases from J; junction bases left unmatched: 5. Germline CDR1 reads SGHAT; CDR2 reads FQNNGV. The CDR3 extends over 15 amino acids. CDR3 in DNA: TGTGCCAGCAGCTTTAGCGGGAGTGAGGCCGGGGAGCTGTTTTTT. Its protein is CASSFSGSEAGELFF.

This clone appeared a single time. V is TRBV10-1 and J is TRBJ1-1; possible D gene TRBD1, 6 bases. The CDR3 has 11 amino acids. Deletions cut 10 bases from V and 6 bases from J, with 12 bases between. CDR1 WNHNN and CDR2 SYGVQD come from the germline V gene (reference sequence). The CDR3 sequence is CATGRGAEAFF. CDR3 nucleotides: TGCGCCACCGGGAGGGGGGCTGAAGCTTTCTTT.